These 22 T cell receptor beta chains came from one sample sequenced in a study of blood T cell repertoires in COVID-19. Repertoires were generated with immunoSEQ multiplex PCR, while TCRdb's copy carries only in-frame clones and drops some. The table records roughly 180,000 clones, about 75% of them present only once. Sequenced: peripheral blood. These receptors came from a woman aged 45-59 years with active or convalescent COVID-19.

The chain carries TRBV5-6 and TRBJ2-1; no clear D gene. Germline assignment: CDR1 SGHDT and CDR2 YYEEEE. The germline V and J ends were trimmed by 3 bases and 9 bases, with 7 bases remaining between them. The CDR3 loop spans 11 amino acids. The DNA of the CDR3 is TGTGCCAGCAGCTCCATTAGTGAGCAGTTCTTC. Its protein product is CASSSISEQFF.

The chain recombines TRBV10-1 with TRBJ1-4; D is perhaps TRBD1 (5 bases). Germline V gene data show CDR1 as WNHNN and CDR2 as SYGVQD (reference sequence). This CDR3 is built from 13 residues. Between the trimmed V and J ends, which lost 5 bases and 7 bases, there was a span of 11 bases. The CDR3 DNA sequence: TGCGCCAGCAGTAGACAGTGGGTTGAAAAACTGTTTTTT. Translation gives CASSRQWVEKLFF.

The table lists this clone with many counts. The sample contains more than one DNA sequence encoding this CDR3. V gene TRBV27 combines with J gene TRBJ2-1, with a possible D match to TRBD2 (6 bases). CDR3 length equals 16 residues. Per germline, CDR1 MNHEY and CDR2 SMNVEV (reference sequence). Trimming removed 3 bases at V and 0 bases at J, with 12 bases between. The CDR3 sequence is CASSLSGRSSYNEQFF. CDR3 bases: TGTGCCAGCAGTTTGAGCGGGCGGAGCTCCTACAATGAGCAGTTCTTC.

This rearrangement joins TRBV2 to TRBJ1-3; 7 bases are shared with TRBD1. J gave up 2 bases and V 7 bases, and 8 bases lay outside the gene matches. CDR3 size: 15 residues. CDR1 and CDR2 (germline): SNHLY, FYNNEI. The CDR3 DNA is TGTGCCAGCACCGACAGAGGGGGCACTGGAAACACCATATATTTT. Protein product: CASTDRGGTGNTIYF.

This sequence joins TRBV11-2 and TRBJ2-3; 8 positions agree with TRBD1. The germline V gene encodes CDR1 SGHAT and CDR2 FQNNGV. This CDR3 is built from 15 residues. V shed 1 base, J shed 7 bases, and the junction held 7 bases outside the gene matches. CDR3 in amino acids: CASSLARGRGNTQYF. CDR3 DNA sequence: TGTGCCAGCAGCTTAGCCAGGGGGCGCGGGAATACGCAGTATTTT. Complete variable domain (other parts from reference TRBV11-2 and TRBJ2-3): EAGVAQSPRYKIIEKRQSVAFWCNPISGHATLYWYQQILGQGPKLLIQFQNNGVVDDSQLPKDRFSAERLKGVDSTLKIQPAKLEDSAVYLCASSLARGRGNTQYFGPGTRLTVL.

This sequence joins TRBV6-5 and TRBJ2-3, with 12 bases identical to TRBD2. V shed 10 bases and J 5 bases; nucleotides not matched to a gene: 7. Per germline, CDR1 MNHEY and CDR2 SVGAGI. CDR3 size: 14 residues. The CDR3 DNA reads TGTGCCATCCTCGGACTAGCGGGGAAAGATACGCAGTATTTT. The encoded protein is CAILGLAGKDTQYF.

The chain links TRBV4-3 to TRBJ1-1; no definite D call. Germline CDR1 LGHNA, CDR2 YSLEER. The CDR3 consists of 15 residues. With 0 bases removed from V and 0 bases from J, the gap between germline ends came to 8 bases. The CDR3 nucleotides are TGCGCCAGCAGCCAAGAACCTCGCGTGAACACTGAAGCTTTCTTT. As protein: CASSQEPRVNTEAFF.

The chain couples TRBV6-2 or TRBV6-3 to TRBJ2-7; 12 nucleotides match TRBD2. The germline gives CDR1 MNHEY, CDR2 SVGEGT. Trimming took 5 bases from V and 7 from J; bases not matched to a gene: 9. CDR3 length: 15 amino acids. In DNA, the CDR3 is TGTGCCAGCAGTCGACTAGCGGGGGACCCCCGGGAGCAGTACTTC. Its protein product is CASSRLAGDPREQYF.

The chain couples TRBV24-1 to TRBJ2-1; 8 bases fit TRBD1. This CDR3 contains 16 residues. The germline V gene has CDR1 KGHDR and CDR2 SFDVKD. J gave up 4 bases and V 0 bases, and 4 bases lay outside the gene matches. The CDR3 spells CATSDLNGQGYNEQFF. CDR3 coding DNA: TGTGCCACCAGTGATTTGAACGGACAGGGTTACAATGAGCAGTTCTTC.

The CDR3 sequence: CAVPGGPSYEQYF. The CDR3 DNA reads as TGTGCCGTACCGGGGGGGCCTTCCTACGAGCAGTACTTC. The chain uses TRBV2 and TRBJ2-7; 8 bases agree with TRBD2. The CDR3 is made up of 13 amino acids. After removal of 11 bases from V and 1 base from J, the junction contained 7 bases not matched to a gene. CDR1 SNHLY and CDR2 FYNNEI come from the germline V gene.

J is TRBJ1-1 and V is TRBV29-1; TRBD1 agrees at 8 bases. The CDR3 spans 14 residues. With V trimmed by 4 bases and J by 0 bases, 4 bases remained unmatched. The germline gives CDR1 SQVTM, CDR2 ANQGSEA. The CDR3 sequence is CSVGTGNMNTEAFF. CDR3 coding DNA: TGCAGCGTTGGGACAGGGAATATGAACACTGAAGCTTTCTTT.

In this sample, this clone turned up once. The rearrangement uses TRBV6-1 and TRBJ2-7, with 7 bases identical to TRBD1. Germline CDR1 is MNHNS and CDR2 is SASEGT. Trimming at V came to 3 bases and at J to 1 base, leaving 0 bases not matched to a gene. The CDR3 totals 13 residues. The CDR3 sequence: CASSETGSYEQYF. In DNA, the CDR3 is TGTGCCAGCAGTGAGACAGGGTCCTACGAGCAGTACTTC.

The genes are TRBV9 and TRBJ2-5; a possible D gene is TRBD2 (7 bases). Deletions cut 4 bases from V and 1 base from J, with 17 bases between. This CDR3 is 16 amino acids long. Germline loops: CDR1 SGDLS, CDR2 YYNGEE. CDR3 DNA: TGTGCCAGCAGCCAAGCCAGGGGCGGGGGCCAAGAGACCCAGTACTTC. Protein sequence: CASSQARGGGQETQYF.

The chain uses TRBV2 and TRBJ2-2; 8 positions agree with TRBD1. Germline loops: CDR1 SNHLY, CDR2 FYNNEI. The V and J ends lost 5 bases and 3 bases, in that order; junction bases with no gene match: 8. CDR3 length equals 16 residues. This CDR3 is CASSSDRGSDTGELFF. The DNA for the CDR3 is TGTGCCAGCAGTTCCGACAGGGGCTCGGACACCGGGGAGCTGTTTTTT.

The CDR3 sequence: CASSLIRVNSPLHF. CDR3 bases: TGTGCCAGCAGCCTAATCCGGGTGAATTCACCCCTCCACTTT. The rearrangement uses TRBV5-6 and TRBJ1-6; D ambiguous. The germline CDR1 and CDR2 sequences are SGHDT and YYEEEE. The germline V and J ends were trimmed by 4 bases and 7 bases, with 12 bases remaining between them. The CDR3 totals 14 residues.

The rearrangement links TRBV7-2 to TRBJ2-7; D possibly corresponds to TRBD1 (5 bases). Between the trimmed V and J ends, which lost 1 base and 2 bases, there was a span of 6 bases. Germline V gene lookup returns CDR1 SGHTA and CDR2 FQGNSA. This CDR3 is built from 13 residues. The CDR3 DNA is TGTGCCAGCAGCTTAGGGACAACCTACGAGCAGTACTTC. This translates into CASSLGTTYEQYF.

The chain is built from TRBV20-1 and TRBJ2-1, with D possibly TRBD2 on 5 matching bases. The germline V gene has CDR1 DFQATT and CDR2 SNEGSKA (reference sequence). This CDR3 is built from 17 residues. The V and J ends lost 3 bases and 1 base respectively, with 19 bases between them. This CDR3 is CSASMEDWFGSYNEQFF. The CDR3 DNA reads TGCAGTGCTAGTATGGAGGATTGGTTTGGATCCTACAATGAGCAGTTCTTC.

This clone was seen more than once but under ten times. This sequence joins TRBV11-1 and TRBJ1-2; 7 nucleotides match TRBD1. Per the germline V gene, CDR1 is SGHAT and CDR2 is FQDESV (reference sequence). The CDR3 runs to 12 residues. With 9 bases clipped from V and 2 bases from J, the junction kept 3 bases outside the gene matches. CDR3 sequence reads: CASGQENYGYTF. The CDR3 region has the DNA TGTGCCAGTGGACAGGAAAACTATGGCTACACCTTC.

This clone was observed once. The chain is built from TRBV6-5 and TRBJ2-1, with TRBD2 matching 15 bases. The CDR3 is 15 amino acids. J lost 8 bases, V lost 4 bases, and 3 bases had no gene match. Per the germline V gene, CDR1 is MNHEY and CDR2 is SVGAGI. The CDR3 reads CASSLGLAGGDEQFF. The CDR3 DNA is TGTGCCAGCAGTTTGGGACTAGCGGGGGGCGATGAGCAGTTCTTC.

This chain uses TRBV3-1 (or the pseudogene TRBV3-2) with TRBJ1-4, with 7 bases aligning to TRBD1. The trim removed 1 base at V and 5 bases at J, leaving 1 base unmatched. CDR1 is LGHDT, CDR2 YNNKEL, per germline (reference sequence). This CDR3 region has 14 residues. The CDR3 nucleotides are TGTGCCAGCAGCCAAGTGACAGGGAATGAAAAACTGTTTTTT. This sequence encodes CASSQVTGNEKLFF.

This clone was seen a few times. The CDR3 protein is CSVEVGTGGRYEQYF. DNA for the CDR3: TGCAGCGTTGAAGTAGGGACAGGGGGAAGGTACGAGCAGTACTTC. The chain joins TRBV29-1 to TRBJ2-7; 11 bases are a match to TRBD1. There are 15 residues in the CDR3. Germline loops: CDR1 SQVTM, CDR2 ANQGSEA. Trimming took 1 base from V and 4 from J; bases not matched to a gene: 6.

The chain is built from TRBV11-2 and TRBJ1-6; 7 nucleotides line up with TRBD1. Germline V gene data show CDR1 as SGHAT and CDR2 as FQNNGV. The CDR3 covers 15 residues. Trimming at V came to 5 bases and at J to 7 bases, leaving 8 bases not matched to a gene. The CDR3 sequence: CASSPEGALNSPLHF. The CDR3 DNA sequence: TGTGCCAGCAGCCCAGAGGGGGCCTTAAATTCACCCCTCCACTTT.